The TCR beta chain described here comes from a study of vaccination effects on CD4 cells after COVID-19. General study findings and limits: Convalescent patients were scarce in the study, and it lacked early post-infection timepoints. Late after vaccination, infection- and vaccine-induced clones showed marked clonal contraction.

The data were produced by immunoSEQ multiplex PCR, yet TCRdb's version contains in-frame clones alone and is incomplete. The table records about 70,000 clones, about four fifths of them present only once. Antigen-specific CD4+ T cell clonotypes were called by their expansion after viral peptide-pool culture in ViraFEST. After roughly 11 days in culture, the CD4+ T cells were isolated. Testing of the vaccine recipients showed negative nucleocapsid antibodies and no prior SARS-CoV-2 infection. Days 3 and 7 were when half the medium was replaced with IL-2 medium. Germline CDR1 ENHRY, CDR2 SYGVKD. V was shortened by 9 bases and J by 4 bases, with 16 bases between the two germline ends. CDR3 size: 15 residues. As for this clone: Its antigen is currently unknown.

The TCR sequence derives from a human donor who received a COVID-19 vaccine. The chain has TRBV10-3 and TRBJ2-6; D might be TRBD1 or TRBD2, each matching 7 bases. Sample: CD4+ T cells from PBMCs cultured with SARS-CoV-2 spike peptides, taken before COVID-19 vaccination. Written as DNA, the CDR3 is TGTGCCATATGGGAGGGGGCAACGGGGGCCAACGTCCTGACTTTC. Translation gives CAIWEGATGANVLTF.